Included here is one T cell receptor (beta chain) sequence, with context. Antigen unknown. Produced via immunoSEQ multiplex PCR; TCRdb's table is partial and in-frame only. Of over a million clones listed, about 84% are singletons. The source of the sample is a study of shared clonotypes between healthy human individuals. Points from the study as a whole: Sharing across four donors was highest in naive CD4 (approximately 5%) and lowest in memory CD8 (roughly 0.4%). Across subsets, estimated richness was generally greater for naive than for memory populations.

The donors were adults (healthy and HIV-negative) with no recent acute infections or vaccinations. The V gene end was trimmed by 5 bases and the J gene end by 4 bases; junction bases not matched to a gene: 5. This CDR3 spans 15 amino acids. Germline V CDR1 and CDR2: SEHNR, FQNEAQ (reference sequence). The sequenced sample consisted of memory CD4+ T cells from PBMCs. Subset of the sample: CD45RA-negative fraction. The sequence was obtained from a man between 18 and 35 years old in good health. Some clones in this sample may be carry-over from other donors' samples. The chain joins TRBV7-9 to TRBJ2-5; TRBD1 aligns across 12 bases. Here the CDR3 reads CASSQGTGGRETQYF. The CDR3, as DNA: TGTGCCAGCAGCCAGGGGACAGGGGGCCGAGAGACCCAGTACTTC.